This TCR beta chain is from a study of control samples from healthy donors and cancer patients. The CDR3 contains 16 residues. Looked up from germline, CDR1 is KGHSH and CDR2 is LQKENI. V shed 4 bases and J shed 1 base, with 11 bases lying between them. Only in-frame clones appear in the TCRdb table, and some are missing; sequencing was by immunoSEQ multiplex PCR. Of under 450,000 clones listed, roughly 90% are singletons. V gene TRBV18 combines with J gene TRBJ2-6, with D possibly matching TRBD1 (6 bases). The source material was PBMCs. The TCR sequence derives from a man in his forties with head and neck cancer. As DNA, the CDR3 is TGTGCCAGCTCACGCCAGCAGGGGTCTGGGGCCAACGTCCTGACTTTC. Translated, it gives CASSRQQGSGANVLTF.